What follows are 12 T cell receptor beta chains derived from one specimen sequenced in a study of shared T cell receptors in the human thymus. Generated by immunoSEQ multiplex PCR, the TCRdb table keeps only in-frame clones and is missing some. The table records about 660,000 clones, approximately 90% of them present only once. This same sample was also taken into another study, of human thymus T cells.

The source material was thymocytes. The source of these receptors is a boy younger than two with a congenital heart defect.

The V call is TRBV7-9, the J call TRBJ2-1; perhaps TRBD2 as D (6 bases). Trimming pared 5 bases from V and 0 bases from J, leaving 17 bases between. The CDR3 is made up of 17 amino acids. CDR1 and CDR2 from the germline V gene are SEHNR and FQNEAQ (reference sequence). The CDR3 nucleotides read TGTGCCAGCAGCCTCACCGGACTATCGTGCTCCTACAATGAGCAGTTCTTC. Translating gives CASSLTGLSCSYNEQFF. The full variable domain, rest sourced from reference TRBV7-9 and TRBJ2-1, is DTGVSQNPRHKITKRGQNVTFRCDPISEHNRLYWYRQTLGQGPEFLTYFQNEAQLEKSRLLSDRFSAERPKGSFSTLEIQRTEQGDSAMYLCASSLTGLSCSYNEQFFGPGTRLTVL.

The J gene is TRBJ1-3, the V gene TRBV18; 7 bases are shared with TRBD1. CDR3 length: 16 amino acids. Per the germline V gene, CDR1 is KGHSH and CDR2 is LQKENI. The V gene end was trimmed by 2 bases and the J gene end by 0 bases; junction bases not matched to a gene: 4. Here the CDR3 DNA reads TGTGCCAGCTCACCAACAGGGGCCCCCTCTGGAAACACCATATATTTT. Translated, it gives CASSPTGAPSGNTIYF.

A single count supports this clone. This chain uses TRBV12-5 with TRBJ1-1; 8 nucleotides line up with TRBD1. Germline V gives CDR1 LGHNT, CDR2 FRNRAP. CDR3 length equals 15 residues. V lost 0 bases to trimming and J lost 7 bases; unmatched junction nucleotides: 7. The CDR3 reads CASGLVIQGDGEAFF. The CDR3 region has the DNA TGTGCTAGTGGTTTGGTGATACAGGGGGATGGTGAAGCTTTCTTT.

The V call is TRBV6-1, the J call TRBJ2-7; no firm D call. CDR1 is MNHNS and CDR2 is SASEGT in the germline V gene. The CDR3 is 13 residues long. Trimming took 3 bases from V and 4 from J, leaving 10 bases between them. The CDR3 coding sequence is TGTGCCAGCAGTGACTGGCTTTGGTACGAGCAGTACTTC. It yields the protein CASSDWLWYEQYF.

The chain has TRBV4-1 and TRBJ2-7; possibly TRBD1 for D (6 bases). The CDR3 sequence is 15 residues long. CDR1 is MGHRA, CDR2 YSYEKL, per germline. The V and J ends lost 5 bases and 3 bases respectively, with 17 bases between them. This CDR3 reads CASSSWAGENYEQYF. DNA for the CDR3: TGCGCCAGCAGCTCGTGGGCAGGGGAAAACTACGAGCAGTACTTC.

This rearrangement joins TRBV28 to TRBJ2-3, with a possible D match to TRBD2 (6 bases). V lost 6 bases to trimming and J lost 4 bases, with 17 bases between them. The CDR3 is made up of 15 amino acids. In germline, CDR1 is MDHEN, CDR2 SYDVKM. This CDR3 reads CASSPPVRDSDTQYF. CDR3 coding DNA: TGTGCCAGCAGCCCCCCCGTGCGGGACTCAGATACGCAGTATTTT.

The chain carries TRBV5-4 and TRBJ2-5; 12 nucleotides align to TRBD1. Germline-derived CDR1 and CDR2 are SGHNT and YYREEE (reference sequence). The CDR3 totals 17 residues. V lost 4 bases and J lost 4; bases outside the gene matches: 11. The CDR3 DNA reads TGTGCCAGCAGCCGCGGCGGGACAGGGGGCCTGGGAGAGACCCAGTACTTC. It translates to CASSRGGTGGLGETQYF.

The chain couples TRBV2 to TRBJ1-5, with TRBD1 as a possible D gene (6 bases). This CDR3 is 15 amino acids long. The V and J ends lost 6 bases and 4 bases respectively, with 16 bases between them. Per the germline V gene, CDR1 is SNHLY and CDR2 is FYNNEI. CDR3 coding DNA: TGTGCCAGCAGGGGGGGGTTAGGGGGTAATCAGCCCCAGCATTTT. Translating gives CASRGGLGGNQPQHF.

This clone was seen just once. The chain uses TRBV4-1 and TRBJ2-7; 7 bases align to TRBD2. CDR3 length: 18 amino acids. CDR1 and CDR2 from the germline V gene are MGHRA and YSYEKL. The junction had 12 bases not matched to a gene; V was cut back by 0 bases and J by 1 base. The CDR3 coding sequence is TGCGCCAGCAGCCAAGATACTCGTATTCGGCGGGGGTCCTACGAGCAGTACTTC. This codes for CASSQDTRIRRGSYEQYF.

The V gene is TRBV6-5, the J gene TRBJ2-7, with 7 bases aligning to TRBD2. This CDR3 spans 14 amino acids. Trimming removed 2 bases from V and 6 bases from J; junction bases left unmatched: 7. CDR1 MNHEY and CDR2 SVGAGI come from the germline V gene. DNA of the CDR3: TGTGCCAGCAGTTACATGGCGGGAGCACGCGAGCAGTACTTC. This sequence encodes CASSYMAGAREQYF.

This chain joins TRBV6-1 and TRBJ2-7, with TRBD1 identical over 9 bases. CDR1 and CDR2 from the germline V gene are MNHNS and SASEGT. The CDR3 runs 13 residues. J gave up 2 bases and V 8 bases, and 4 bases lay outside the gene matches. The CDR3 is CASRDRAAYEQYF. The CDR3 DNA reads TGTGCCAGCCGGGACAGGGCGGCCTACGAGCAGTACTTC.

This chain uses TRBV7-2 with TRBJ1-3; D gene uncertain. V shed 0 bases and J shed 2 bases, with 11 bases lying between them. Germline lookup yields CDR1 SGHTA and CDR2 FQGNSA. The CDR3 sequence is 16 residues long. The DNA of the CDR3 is TGTGCCAGCAGCTTAGCGGCGGGGTTCGCTGGAAACACCATATATTTT. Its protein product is CASSLAAGFAGNTIYF.